This TCR beta chain stems from a study of blood T cell repertoires in COVID-19 (dated by TCRdb to 2019 to 2021). Some background on the complete study: Collaborator samples came from the United States, Italy and Spain and covered acute and convalescent phases of COVID-19. The prospective study material was composed of cDNA or gDNA derived from T cells, B-cell-depleted T cells, or PBMCs. HLA class I and class II types, where available, came from metadata supplied by the sample provider rather than from assay-based typing. Subjects who had been exposed to COVID-19, were actively infected with it, or had recovered from it provided the deeply sampled blood TCRbeta repertoires that made up the dataset. The samples were drawn from two sources: the first 160 participants of the ongoing ImmuneRACE study, and over 950 subjects contributed by 6 global collaborators. The sample metadata nearly always contained a de-identified subject ID, COVID-19 status, age in years and sex. The repertoires were released in a freely available public database meant as a resource for research on the immune response to SARS-CoV-2. Points the paper makes about the study in general: How much clinical and demographic metadata was included differed by source and by participant, and the metadata was provided uncurated.

The CDR3 runs 15 amino acids, cysteine and phenylalanine included. Only CDR3 DNA is held: 45 bases, read in frame from base 1. Trimming accounts for 6 bases at V and 5 bases at J, while the number of junction bases matched to no gene is 11. From a lookup of the germline V gene (reference sequence), CDR1 and CDR2 are PRHDT and FYEKMQ. Each collaborating institution followed its own protocols to collect whole blood in K2EDTA tubes. Collaborator samples were shipped for TCRbeta analysis as frozen whole blood, isolated PBMCs, or DNA extracted from either sample type. Turning to this clone: Its antigen remains unidentified. It has no much larger one-base neighbor in the sample; base qualities were not kept.

The immunoSEQ Assay, a bias-controlled multiplex PCR, was used to amplify TCRbeta CDR3 regions from genomic DNA. The published analysis was carried out like this. Within the assay, amplification of reference gene primers was used to estimate how many nucleated cells each sample contained. To quantify the absolute abundance of each unique TCRbeta CDR3 rearrangement, sequence reads were collapsed and filtered. For each sample, productive Simpson clonality was calculated as the square root of Simpson's diversity index over productive rearrangements. In TCRdb, the immuneACCESS table is reduced to in-frame sequences with V and J assigned. These tables do not hold every clone; where another copy was compared, an unresolved V gene accounts for under half, and the others remain unexplained. That table gives V, J and clone size, and the DNA gave D and trimming. This sample lists 15,000 to 20,000 clones; about nine tenths were detected once. About 15% of the sample is held by the ten biggest clonotypes.

The V and J segments used are TRBV13 and TRBJ2-7; 9 of the junction bases match TRBD1. The receptor was isolated from a human donor with active COVID-19. The donor label of this sample is uncertain. The source material was peripheral blood. The CDR3: CASRIGGQGFDEQYF. In nucleotides, the sequence is TGTGCCAGCAGGATAGGGGGACAGGGTTTCGACGAGCAGTACTTC.